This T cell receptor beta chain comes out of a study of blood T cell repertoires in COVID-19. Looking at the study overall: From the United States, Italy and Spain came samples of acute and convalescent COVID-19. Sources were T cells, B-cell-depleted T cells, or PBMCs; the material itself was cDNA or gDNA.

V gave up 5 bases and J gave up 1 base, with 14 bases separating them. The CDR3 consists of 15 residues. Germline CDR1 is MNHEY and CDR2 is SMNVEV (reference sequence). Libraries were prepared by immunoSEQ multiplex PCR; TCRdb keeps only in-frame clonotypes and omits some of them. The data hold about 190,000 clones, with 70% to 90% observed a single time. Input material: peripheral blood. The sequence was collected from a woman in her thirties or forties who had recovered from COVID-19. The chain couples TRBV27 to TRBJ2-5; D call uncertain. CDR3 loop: CASSPSRQIQETQYF. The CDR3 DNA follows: TGTGCCAGCAGTCCGTCTCGTCAGATCCAAGAGACCCAGTACTTC.